Below, 11 T cell receptor beta chains from the same sample are listed, as sequenced in a study of blood T cells in healthy people across ages. Then a second PCR, running about 7 to 11 cycles, was carried out with a sample-barcoded 5' primer and a J-beta primer mix. TCRdb re-derived calls from the 5' RACE reads in MiXCR, one entry per CDR3 protein. The sample includes about 1,000,000 distinct CDR3 sequences, roughly 45% of them seen just once. Sequencing was carried out using blood. All receptors come from a woman aged 60-75 years in good health.

As regards this clonotype: This may be a read error: a much more frequent sequence differs by one nucleotide. The V and J genes are TRBV5-1 and TRBJ2-1; 11 bases are a match to TRBD2. From germline, CDR1 is SGHRS and CDR2 YFSETQ. The CDR3 has 14 amino acids. In nucleotides, the CDR3 is TGCGCCAGCGGAACTAGCGGGAGACACAATGGGCAGTTCTTC. Encoded protein: CASGTSGRHNGQFF.

J is TRBJ2-7 and V is TRBV20-1, with 7 nucleotides matching TRBD1. J was trimmed by 0 bases and V by 6 bases; bases with no gene match: 8. Germline loops: CDR1 DFQATT, CDR2 SNEGSKA (reference sequence). The CDR3 has 14 amino acids. The CDR3 sequence is CSAPGQSNSYEQYF. The DNA for the CDR3 is TGCAGTGCCCCGGGACAGTCCAACTCCTACGAGCAGTACTTC.

This chain connects TRBV7-6 to TRBJ2-7, with unresolved D. Trimming removed 2 bases from V and 5 bases from J, with 16 bases in between. The CDR3 is 15 residues long. Germline V lookup: CDR1 SGHVS, CDR2 FNYEAQ. CDR3 bases: TGTGCCAGCAGCTTACTCGCGGAACTAAAACACGAGCAGTACTTC. This codes for CASSLLAELKHEQYF.

The chain carries TRBV20-1 and TRBJ1-2, with no clear D. Germline CDR1 reads DFQATT; CDR2 reads SNEGSKA (reference sequence). Trimming stripped 6 bases from V and 0 bases from J, with 11 bases between. CDR3 length: 13 residues. The CDR3 sequence: CSAPDPTNYGYTF. Here the CDR3 DNA reads TGCAGTGCCCCGGACCCCACTAACTATGGCTACACCTTC.

V usage is TRBV10-2 and J usage is TRBJ1-2; D perhaps matches TRBD1 (5 bases). CDR1 is WSHSY, CDR2 SAAADI, per germline. The CDR3 runs to 14 residues. V was trimmed by 2 bases and J by 2 bases, leaving 9 bases between them. CDR3 residues: CASSEARANYGYTF. The CDR3 DNA reads as TGCGCCAGCAGTGAGGCCAGGGCCAACTATGGCTACACCTTC.

The chain couples TRBV2 to TRBJ2-3; 9 positions agree with TRBD2. The trim removed 8 bases at V and 5 bases at J, leaving 11 bases unmatched. CDR3 length equals 15 residues. Germline V CDR1 and CDR2: SNHLY, FYNNEI. In nucleotides, the CDR3 is TGTGCCAGCGGCGGACTAGCGTCCTCGGGAGATACGCAGTATTTT. It yields the protein CASGGLASSGDTQYF.

This clonotype turned up a few times. The chain recombines TRBV7-8 with TRBJ2-3, with TRBD2 identical over 10 bases. With 6 bases clipped from V and 5 bases from J, the junction kept 17 bases outside the gene matches. The CDR3 is made up of 18 amino acids. Germline assignment: CDR1 SGHVS and CDR2 FQNEAQ. The CDR3 DNA reads as TGTGCCAGCAGACTAGTCCCATCAGCGGGAGGGCTTGGAGATACGCAGTATTTT. This encodes CASRLVPSAGGLGDTQYF. Full variable domain (missing parts from reference TRBV7-8 and TRBJ2-3): GAGVSQSPRYKVAKRGQDVALRCDPISGHVSLFWYQQALGQGPEFLTYFQNEAQLDKSGLPSDRFFAERPEGSVSTLKIQRTQQEDSAVYLCASRLVPSAGGLGDTQYFGPGTRLTVL.

The chain couples TRBV6-1 to TRBJ2-7; D is undetermined. TRBJ2-5 matches the DNA end more closely, so the J call is doubtful. This CDR3 has 19 amino acids. The germline V gene has CDR1 MNHNS and CDR2 SASEGT. CDR3 in DNA: TGTGCCAGCAGTGAAGCTCGATTAGGGCTTTTGAACGAGCGAGAGACCCAGTACTTC. Protein: CASSEARLGLLNERETQYF.

This clonotype was seen more than once but under ten times. This chain links TRBV6-2 or TRBV6-3 with TRBJ2-3, with 8 bases aligning to TRBD2. Germline CDR1 MNHEY, CDR2 SVGEGT. V lost 6 bases and J lost 9; bases outside the gene matches: 14. CDR3 length: 15 amino acids. CDR3 in DNA: TGTGCCAGCAGGAGAGTGGATAGCGGGACGGGGACGCAGTATTTT. This gives the protein CASRRVDSGTGTQYF.

This clonotype has more than one count but fewer than ten. The chain is built from TRBV6-5 and TRBJ2-7; a weak D match, TRBD2 (5 bases). V was cut by 6 bases and J by 5 bases, with 8 bases left in between. Germline V gene sequence: CDR1 MNHEY, CDR2 SVGAGI. CDR3 length: 11 amino acids. The CDR3 region is CASSDGDEQYF. The CDR3 nucleotides are TGTGCCAGCAGCGACGGGGACGAGCAGTACTTC.

Only a few counts were recorded for this clonotype. V gene TRBV9 combines with J gene TRBJ1-4; the D is unclear. Per germline, CDR1 SGDLS and CDR2 YYNGEE. Trimming pared 4 bases from V and 2 bases from J, leaving 12 bases between. The CDR3 extends over 15 amino acids. CDR3 DNA: TGTGCCAGCAGCTACCGGGTGGGCACTAATGAAAAACTGTTTTTT. Its translation: CASSYRVGTNEKLFF.